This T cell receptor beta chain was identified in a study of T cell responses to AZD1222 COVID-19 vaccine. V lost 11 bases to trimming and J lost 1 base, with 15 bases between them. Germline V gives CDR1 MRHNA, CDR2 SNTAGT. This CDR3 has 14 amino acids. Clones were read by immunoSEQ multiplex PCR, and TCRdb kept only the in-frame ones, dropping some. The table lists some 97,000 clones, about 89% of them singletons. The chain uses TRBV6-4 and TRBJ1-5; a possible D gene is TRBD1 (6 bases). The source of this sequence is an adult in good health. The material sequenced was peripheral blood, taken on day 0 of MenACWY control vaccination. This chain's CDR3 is CAGDMDRSNQPQHF. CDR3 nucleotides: TGTGCCGGGGATATGGACAGAAGCAATCAGCCCCAGCATTTT.